This is a list of T cell receptor beta chains from one sample in a study of T cells after yellow fever vaccination. TCRdb re-called the 5' RACE reads through MiXCR, storing one row per CDR3 protein. The sample shows some 300,000 distinct CDR3 sequences, around 4% of them seen only once. Here the sequenced sample was PBMCs, taken on the day of the yellow fever booster vaccination. Receptors were obtained from a man younger than 35 who received the YFV17D yellow fever vaccine. The CDR3 runs from the conserved cysteine through the conserved F or W.

v_call cdr3_aa
TRBV5-1 CASSLERGTDTQYF
TRBV20-1 CSVKSTDTQYF
TRBV9 CASSVAGGGDEQFF
TRBV2 CASSEYRQLNNEQFF
TRBV3-1 CASSPDSMNTEAFF
TRBV11-2 CASSLTAGEQFF
TRBV20-1 CSAKPGPPTDTQYF
TRBV4-3 CASSQGWGRETQYF
TRBV7-2 CASSRQTGPYEQYF
TRBV28 CASSHSLLGDRSQQTQYF
TRBV12-3/TRBV12-4 CASSLGGGSGYTF
TRBV7-9 CASSPDYDEQFF
TRBV13 CASSRDRVTEAFF
TRBV10-3 CAISDPLATGELFF
TRBV6-5 CASRGTGSPSNQPQHF
TRBV2 CASSLTVHSGNTIYF
TRBV7-2 CASSDRGPAEQYF
TRBV7-9 CASSSSRSGGLYNEQFF
TRBV7-8 CASSLEFGTGRSDEQYF
TRBV20-1 CSARARWRTGMVTEAFF
TRBV28 CASSWTEGELFF